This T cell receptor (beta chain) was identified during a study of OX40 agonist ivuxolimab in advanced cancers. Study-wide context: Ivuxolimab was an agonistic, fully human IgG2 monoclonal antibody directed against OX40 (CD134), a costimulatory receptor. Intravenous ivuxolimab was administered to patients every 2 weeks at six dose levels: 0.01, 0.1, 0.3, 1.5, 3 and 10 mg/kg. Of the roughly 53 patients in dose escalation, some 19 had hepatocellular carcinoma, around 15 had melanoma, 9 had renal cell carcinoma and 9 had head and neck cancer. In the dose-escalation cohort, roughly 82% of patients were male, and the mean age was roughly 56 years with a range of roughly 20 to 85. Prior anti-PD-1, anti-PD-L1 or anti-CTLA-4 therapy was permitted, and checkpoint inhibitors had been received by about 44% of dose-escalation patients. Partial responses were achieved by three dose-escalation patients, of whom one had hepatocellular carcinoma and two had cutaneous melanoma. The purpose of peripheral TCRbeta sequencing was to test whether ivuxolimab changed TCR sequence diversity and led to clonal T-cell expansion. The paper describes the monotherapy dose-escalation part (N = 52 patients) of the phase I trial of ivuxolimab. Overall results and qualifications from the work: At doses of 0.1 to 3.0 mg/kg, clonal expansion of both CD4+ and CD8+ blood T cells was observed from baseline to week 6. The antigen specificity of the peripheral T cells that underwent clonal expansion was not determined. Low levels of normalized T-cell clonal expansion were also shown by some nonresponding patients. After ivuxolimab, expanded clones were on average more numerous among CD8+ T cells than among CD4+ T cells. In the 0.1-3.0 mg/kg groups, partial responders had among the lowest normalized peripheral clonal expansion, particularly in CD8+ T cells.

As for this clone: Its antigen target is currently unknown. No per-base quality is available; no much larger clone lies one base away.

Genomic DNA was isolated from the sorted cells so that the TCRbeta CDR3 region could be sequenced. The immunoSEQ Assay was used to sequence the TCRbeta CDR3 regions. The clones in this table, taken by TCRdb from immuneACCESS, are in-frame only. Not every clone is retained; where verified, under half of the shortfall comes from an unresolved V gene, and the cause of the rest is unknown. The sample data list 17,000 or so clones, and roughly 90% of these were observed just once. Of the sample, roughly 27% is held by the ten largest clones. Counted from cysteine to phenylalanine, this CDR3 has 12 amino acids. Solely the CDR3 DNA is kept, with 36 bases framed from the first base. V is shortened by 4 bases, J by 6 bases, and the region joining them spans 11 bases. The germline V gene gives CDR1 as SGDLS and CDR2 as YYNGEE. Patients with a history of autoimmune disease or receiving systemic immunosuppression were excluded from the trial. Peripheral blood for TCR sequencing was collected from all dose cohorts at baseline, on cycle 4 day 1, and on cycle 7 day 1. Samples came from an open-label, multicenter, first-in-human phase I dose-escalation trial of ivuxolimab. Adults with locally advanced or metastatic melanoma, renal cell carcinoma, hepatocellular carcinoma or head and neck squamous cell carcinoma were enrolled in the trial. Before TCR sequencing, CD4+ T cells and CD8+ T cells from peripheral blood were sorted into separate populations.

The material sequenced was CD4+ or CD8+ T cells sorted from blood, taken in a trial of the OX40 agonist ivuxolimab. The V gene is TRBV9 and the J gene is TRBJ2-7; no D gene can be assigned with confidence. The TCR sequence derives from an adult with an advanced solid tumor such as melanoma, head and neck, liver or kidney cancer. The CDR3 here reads CASSHGEAEQYF. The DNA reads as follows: TGTGCCAGCAGCCACGGCGAGGCCGAGCAGTACTTC.